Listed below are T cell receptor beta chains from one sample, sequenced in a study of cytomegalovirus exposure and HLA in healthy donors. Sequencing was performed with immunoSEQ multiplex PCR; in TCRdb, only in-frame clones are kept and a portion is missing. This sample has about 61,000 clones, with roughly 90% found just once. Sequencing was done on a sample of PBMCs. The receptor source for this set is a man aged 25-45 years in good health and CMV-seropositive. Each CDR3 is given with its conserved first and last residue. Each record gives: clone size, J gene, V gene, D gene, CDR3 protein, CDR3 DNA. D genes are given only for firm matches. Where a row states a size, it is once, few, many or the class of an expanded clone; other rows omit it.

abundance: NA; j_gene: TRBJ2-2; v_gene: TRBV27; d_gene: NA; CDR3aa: CASSRTNGRTGELFF; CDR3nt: TGTGCCAGCAGTCGGACTAACGGGAGAACCGGGGAGCTGTTTTTT
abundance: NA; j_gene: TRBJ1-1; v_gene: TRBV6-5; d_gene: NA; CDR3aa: CASRYRQSREAFF; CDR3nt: TGTGCCAGCAGATACCGACAGAGCCGTGAAGCTTTCTTT
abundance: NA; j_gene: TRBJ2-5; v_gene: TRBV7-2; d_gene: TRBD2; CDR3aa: CASSPIAGFVGETQYF; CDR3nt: TGTGCCAGCAGCCCAATAGCGGGATTTGTGGGAGAGACCCAGTACTTC
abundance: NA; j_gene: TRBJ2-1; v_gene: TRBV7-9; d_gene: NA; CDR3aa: CASSPTTGKNEQFF; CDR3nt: TGTGCCAGCAGCCCAACTACAGGGAAGAATGAGCAGTTCTTC
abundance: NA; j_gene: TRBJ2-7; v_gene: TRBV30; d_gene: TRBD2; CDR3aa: CAWSVRLAENYEQYF; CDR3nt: TGTGCCTGGAGTGTACGGCTAGCGGAGAACTACGAGCAGTACTTC
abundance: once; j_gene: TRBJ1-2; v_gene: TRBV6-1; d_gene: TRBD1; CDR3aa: CASSTGQDYGYTF; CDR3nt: TGTGCCAGCAGTACCGGACAGGACTATGGCTACACCTTC
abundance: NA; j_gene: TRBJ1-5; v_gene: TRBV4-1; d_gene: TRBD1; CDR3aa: CASSQADRDGQPQHF; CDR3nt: TGCGCCAGCAGCCAAGCGGACAGGGACGGTCAGCCCCAGCATTTT
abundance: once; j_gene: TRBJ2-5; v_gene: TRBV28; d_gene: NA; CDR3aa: CASTSRVGAQETQYF; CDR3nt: TGTGCCAGCACCTCTAGGGTGGGGGCCCAAGAGACCCAGTACTTC
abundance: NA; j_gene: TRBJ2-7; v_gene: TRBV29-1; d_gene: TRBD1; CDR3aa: CSALTGASSYEQYF; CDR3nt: TGCAGCGCCCTGACAGGGGCCAGCTCCTACGAGCAGTACTTC
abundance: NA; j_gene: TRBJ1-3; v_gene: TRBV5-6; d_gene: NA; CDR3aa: CASSLWSYGNTIYF; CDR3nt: TGTGCCAGCAGCTTGTGGAGTTACGGAAACACCATATATTTT
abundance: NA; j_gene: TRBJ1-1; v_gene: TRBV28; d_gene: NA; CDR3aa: CASSLTENTEAFF; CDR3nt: TGTGCCAGCAGTTTGACTGAGAACACTGAAGCTTTCTTT
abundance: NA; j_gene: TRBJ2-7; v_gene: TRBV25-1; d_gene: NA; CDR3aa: CASSEMNRAYEQYF; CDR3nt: TGTGCCAGCAGTGAAATGAACAGGGCCTACGAGCAGTACTTC
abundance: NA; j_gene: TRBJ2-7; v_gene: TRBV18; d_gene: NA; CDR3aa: CASSPLDREGDEQYF; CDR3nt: TGTGCCAGCTCACCTTTGGACAGGGAGGGCGACGAGCAGTACTTC
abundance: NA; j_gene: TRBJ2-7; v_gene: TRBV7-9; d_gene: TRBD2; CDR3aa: CASSLVAGAYEQYF; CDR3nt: TGTGCCAGCAGCTTAGTAGCGGGAGCCTACGAGCAGTACTTC
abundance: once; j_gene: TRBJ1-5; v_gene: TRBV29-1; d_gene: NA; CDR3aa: CSVVGQSNQPQHF; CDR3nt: TGCAGCGTTGTTGGGCAGAGCAATCAGCCCCAGCATTTT
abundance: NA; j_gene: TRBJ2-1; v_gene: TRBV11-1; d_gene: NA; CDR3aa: CASSFETRNNEQFF; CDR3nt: TGTGCCAGCAGCTTCGAGACTAGAAACAATGAGCAGTTCTTC
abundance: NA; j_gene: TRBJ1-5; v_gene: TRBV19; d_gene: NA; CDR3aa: CASSITGQPQHF; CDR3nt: TGTGCCAGTAGTATCACGGGTCAGCCCCAGCATTTT